This entry lists 17 T cell receptor beta chains sequenced from one sample in a study of Ad26.COV2.S vaccination and SARS-CoV-2 variants (dated by TCRdb to the early 2020s). The library relied on the immunoSEQ multiplex PCR assay. Not all clones reach the TCRdb copy of this immuneACCESS table, which keeps in-frame sequences only. Checked studies attribute under half of the gap to unresolved V genes and leave the rest unexplained. Across this sample there are 300,000 to 400,000 clones, with 90% seen only once. The ten largest clones represent around 5.5% of the sample. Interpreted using the paper, the treatment or condition label stands for: around 19 received Ad26.COV2.S at low or high dose, single or two shots; roughly five received placebo; per-sample allocation not given. Repertoires of vaccine and placebo recipients were sequenced from samples collected on day 63 after the first injection. The sequencing here drew on peripheral blood, taken in a trial of Ad26.COV2.S vaccine versus placebo. All receptors come from a person between 18 and 60 years old who received the Ad26.COV2.S COVID-19 vaccine or a placebo.

The V call is TRBV6-2 or TRBV6-3, the J call TRBJ1-1; 7 bases map to TRBD1. Germline CDR1 is MNHEY and CDR2 is SVGEGT. The V and J ends lost 2 bases and 7 bases, in that order; junction bases with no gene match: 16. This CDR3 region has 17 residues. CDR3 residues: CASSYRSPSPGQSEAFF. The CDR3 DNA is TGTGCCAGCAGTTACCGCTCTCCGTCCCCGGGACAGAGTGAAGCTTTCTTT.

The J gene is TRBJ2-1, the V gene TRBV6-6, with a tentative D call TRBD1 (6 bases). The germline gives CDR1 MNHNY, CDR2 SVGAGI (reference sequence). The V end was cut by 5 bases, the J end by 0 bases, with 14 bases between. The CDR3 consists of 16 residues. CDR3 region: CASSNPGQSSYNEQFF. Written as DNA, the CDR3 is TGTGCCAGCAGTAACCCTGGACAGAGCTCCTACAATGAGCAGTTCTTC.

The V gene is TRBV7-7, the J gene TRBJ2-5; 8 bases line up with TRBD1. The CDR3 loop spans 15 amino acids. With 3 bases clipped from V and 5 bases from J, the junction kept 8 bases outside the gene matches. CDR1 is SSHAT and CDR2 is FNYEAQ in the germline V gene (reference sequence). CDR3 loop: CASSLVTGALETQYF. In nucleotides, the CDR3 is TGTGCCAGCAGCTTGGTGACAGGGGCCCTGGAGACCCAGTACTTC.

The chain uses TRBV11-3 and TRBJ2-5, with D tentatively TRBD2 (6 bases). Germline CDR1 and CDR2: SGHNT and YENEEA. The CDR3 has 16 amino acids. V lost 4 bases, J lost 2 bases, and 17 bases lay in between. The CDR3 is CASSSSRDFTQETQYF. In nucleotides, the CDR3 is TGTGCCAGCAGCTCAAGCCGGGACTTCACTCAAGAGACCCAGTACTTC. The whole variable domain, remainder taken from reference TRBV11-3 and TRBJ2-5, is EAGVVQSPRYKIIEKKQPVAFWCNPISGHNTLYWYLQNLGQGPELLIRYENEEAVDDSQLPKDRFSAERLKGVDSTLKIQPAELGDSAVYLCASSSSRDFTQETQYFGPGTRLLVL.

The chain has TRBV29-1 and TRBJ1-1; TRBD1 agrees at 8 bases. CDR3 length equals 13 residues. Germline CDR1 is SQVTM and CDR2 is ANQGSEA. The trim removed 5 bases at V and 4 bases at J, leaving 6 bases unmatched. The CDR3 region is CSVTETGGTEAFF. As DNA, the CDR3 is TGCAGCGTTACGGAAACAGGGGGCACTGAAGCTTTCTTT.

This clone was counted only a few times. This chain joins TRBV6-2 or TRBV6-3 and TRBJ1-6, with a weak D call TRBD1 (6 bases). Germline CDR1 and CDR2: MNHEY and SVGEGT. The V end was cut by 6 bases, the J end by 7 bases, with 19 bases between. The CDR3 extends over 16 amino acids. The CDR3 nucleotides read TGTGCCAGCAGCCCTTTACAGGGTATGGAAAATTCACCCCTCCACTTT. It specifies CASSPLQGMENSPLHF.

This chain connects TRBV19 to TRBJ2-2; TRBD2 is a possible D gene (5 bases). V was cut by 3 bases and J by 6 bases, with 8 bases left in between. Germline lookup yields CDR1 LNHDA and CDR2 SQIVND (reference sequence). This CDR3 is built from 13 residues. CDR3 sequence (DNA): TGTGCCAGTAGTATTGGGAGTGCCGGGGAGCTGTTTTTT. Its protein product is CASSIGSAGELFF.

V gene TRBV5-1 combines with J gene TRBJ1-5; no reliable D call. The germline V gene encodes CDR1 SGHRS and CDR2 YFSETQ. This CDR3 has 15 residues. V gave up 0 bases and J gave up 4 bases, with 11 bases separating them. CDR3 sequence (DNA): TGCGCCAGCAGCTTGGGCGGTGCGTGGAATCAGCCCCAGCATTTT. This translates into CASSLGGAWNQPQHF.

This chain links TRBV3-1 (or the pseudogene TRBV3-2) with TRBJ2-1; TRBD2 agrees at 7 bases. CDR3 length: 18 amino acids. J lost 2 bases, V lost 0 bases, and 10 bases had no gene match. The V gene's germline CDR1 is LGHDT and CDR2 YNNKEL (reference sequence). DNA of the CDR3: TGTGCCAGCAGCCAAGATCAAGCGGGATCATTCGCCTACAATGAGCAGTTCTTC. This translates into CASSQDQAGSFAYNEQFF.

V gene TRBV12-1 combines with J gene TRBJ2-7; the table's D call of TRBD1 was not tested on the DNA. TRBV12-1 is flagged as a pseudogene. This CDR3 spans 14 amino acids. This chain's CDR3 is CASSFYGTTYEQYF. The CDR3, as DNA: TGTGCCAGCAGCTTCTACGGGACAACCTACGAGCAGTACTTC.

This chain joins TRBV11-3 and TRBJ2-1; 7 bases match TRBD1. Unmatched junction bases numbered 15, after V lost 0 bases and J lost 4 bases. The CDR3 spans 19 residues. The germline V gene encodes CDR1 SGHNT and CDR2 YENEEA. CDR3: CASSLDATMTGPNYNEQFF. The CDR3 DNA reads TGTGCCAGCAGCTTAGATGCGACTATGACAGGGCCGAATTACAATGAGCAGTTCTTC.

V gene TRBV7-8 combines with J gene TRBJ1-5; D gene ambiguous. CDR1 is SGHVS and CDR2 is FQNEAQ in the germline V gene. This CDR3 comprises 12 residues. V shed 1 base and J shed 7 bases, with 5 bases lying between them. This chain's CDR3 is CASSLGGQPQHF. The DNA of the CDR3 is TGTGCCAGCAGCTTAGGAGGCCAGCCCCAGCATTTT. Together with reference TRBV7-8 and TRBJ1-5, the CDR3 gives the full variable domain: GAGVSQSPRYKVAKRGQDVALRCDPISGHVSLFWYQQALGQGPEFLTYFQNEAQLDKSGLPSDRFFAERPEGSVSTLKIQRTQQEDSAVYLCASSLGGQPQHFGDGTRLSIL.

The chain has TRBV11-2 and TRBJ2-7; D is ambiguous. The CDR3 covers 12 residues. Germline V gene sequence: CDR1 SGHAT, CDR2 FQNNGV. Between the trimmed V and J ends, which lost 1 base and 2 bases, there was a span of 3 bases. The CDR3 coding sequence is TGTGCCAGCAGCTTAGCCCCCTACGAGCAGTACTTC. Its translation is CASSLAPYEQYF.

Here the CDR3 reads CASSRTGRDTGELFF. The CDR3 nucleotides read TGTGCCAGCAGCCGGACAGGGCGGGATACCGGGGAGCTGTTTTTT. The chain employs TRBV7-3 and TRBJ2-2; 8 positions agree with TRBD1. V gave up 5 bases and J gave up 5 bases; unmatched junction bases: 7. The CDR3 spans 15 residues. The V gene's germline CDR1 is SGHTA and CDR2 FQGTGA.

The rearrangement joins TRBV28 to TRBJ1-2; D is uncertain. The CDR3 runs 13 residues. The V end lost 7 bases, the J end lost 4 bases, and 13 bases lay between the germline ends. Germline lookup yields CDR1 MDHEN and CDR2 SYDVKM. CDR3 loop: CASTSGGRYGYTF. CDR3 in DNA: TGTGCCAGCACCTCAGGTGGTCGCTATGGCTACACCTTC.

This chain connects TRBV2 to TRBJ2-7; no clear D gene. CDR3 length equals 16 residues. The V end lost 6 bases, the J end lost 1 base, and 19 bases lay between the germline ends. Germline CDR1 reads SNHLY; CDR2 reads FYNNEI. Here the CDR3 DNA reads TGTGCCAGCAGCTCAGCAGCGTGGATGGGGTCCTACGAGCAGTACGTC. Protein: CASSSAAWMGSYEQYV.

The chain combines TRBV5-1 with TRBJ1-1; no reliable D call. The germline V gene has CDR1 SGHRS and CDR2 YFSETQ. Trimming removed 3 bases from V and 1 base from J, with 10 bases in between. The CDR3 runs to 14 residues. DNA for the CDR3: TGCGCCAGCAGCTGGAATACAGAGAACACTGAAGCTTTCTTT. Amino acid sequence: CASSWNTENTEAFF.